One and the same sample provided the 18 T cell receptor beta chains below, sequenced in a study of CD8 T cells in Susac syndrome. Random-hexamer reverse transcription was applied to about 0.5 to 1 ug RNA. Via MiXCR, TCRdb re-called the immunoSEQ multiplex PCR reads, giving one row per CDR3 protein. The table lists some 200,000 distinct CDR3 sequences, approximately 95% of them singletons, with 0.1% in the top ten. The sequenced sample consisted of CD4+ T cells from PBMCs. These TCRs come from a human donor in good health.

The chain recombines TRBV20-1 with TRBJ1-5; maybe TRBD1 (5 bases). The CDR3 is made up of 13 amino acids. Germline V gene sequence: CDR1 DFQATT, CDR2 SNEGSKA (reference sequence). Trimming took 0 bases from V and 10 from J, leaving 13 bases between them. CDR3 sequence (DNA): TGCAGTGCTAGAGATCGGCCTGGGGGACCCCAGCATTTT. Translated: CSARDRPGGPQHF.

The chain carries TRBV29-1 and TRBJ2-7, with D hard to call. Per the germline V gene, CDR1 is SQVTM and CDR2 is ANQGSEA. The germline V and J ends were trimmed by 7 bases and 5 bases, with 21 bases remaining between them. CDR3 length equals 14 residues. CDR3 DNA sequence: TGCAGCGCACTTGGCGCAGACGGAAGCGACGAGCAGTACTTC. This codes for CSALGADGSDEQYF.

V is TRBV20-1 and J is TRBJ2-1, with TRBD2 identical over 7 bases. The length of the CDR3 is 14 residues. Germline CDR1 DFQATT, CDR2 SNEGSKA (reference sequence). The V gene end was trimmed by 8 bases and the J gene end by 9 bases; junction bases not matched to a gene: 16. The CDR3 protein is CSSFASGESSEQFF. DNA of the CDR3: TGCAGTTCGTTCGCTAGCGGTGAGAGCAGTGAGCAGTTCTTC.

The chain carries TRBV29-1 and TRBJ2-3, with 10 bases matching TRBD2. The germline gives CDR1 SQVTM, CDR2 ANQGSEA. There are 16 residues in the CDR3. Trimming cost V 4 bases and J 0 bases; bases outside gene matches: 7. This CDR3 is CSVVDLAGVSTDTQYF. The CDR3 DNA follows: TGCAGCGTTGTGGATCTAGCGGGAGTAAGCACAGATACGCAGTATTTT.

The gene calls are TRBV20-1 and TRBJ2-5; D is unresolved. With 5 bases removed from V and 5 bases from J, the gap between germline ends came to 9 bases. The CDR3 totals 11 residues. CDR1 and CDR2 from the germline V gene are DFQATT and SNEGSKA (reference sequence). The CDR3 is CSAPLGETQYF. The DNA for the CDR3 is TGCAGTGCTCCGCTGGGGGAGACCCAGTACTTC.

The chain is built from TRBV9 and TRBJ2-1; 9 nucleotides line up with TRBD1. After removal of 3 bases from V and 1 base from J, the junction contained 8 bases not matched to a gene. The CDR3 extends over 17 amino acids. Germline V lookup: CDR1 SGDLS, CDR2 YYNGEE. The DNA for the CDR3 is TGTGCCAGCAGCGGACGAACCGGGACAGGGTCCTACAATGAGCAGTTCTTC. It translates to CASSGRTGTGSYNEQFF.

This chain joins TRBV20-1 and TRBJ1-2; D is undetermined. This CDR3 is built from 11 residues. Per germline, CDR1 DFQATT and CDR2 SNEGSKA (reference sequence). Trimming removed 3 bases from V and 6 bases from J, with 8 bases in between. The CDR3 nucleotides read TGCAGTGCTAGCTGGGAAGATGGCTACACCTTC. This sequence encodes CSASWEDGYTF.

The chain has TRBV29-1 and TRBJ2-5, with D tentatively TRBD1 (5 bases). The CDR3 totals 11 residues. Germline V gene sequence: CDR1 SQVTM, CDR2 ANQGSEA. The germline V and J ends were trimmed by 4 bases and 5 bases, with 8 bases remaining between them. The CDR3 spells CSVVRAETQYF. Written as DNA, the CDR3 is TGCAGCGTTGTCAGGGCGGAGACCCAGTACTTC.

The rearrangement joins TRBV6-6 to TRBJ2-7; D unclear. The CDR3 loop spans 11 amino acids. Germline V gene lookup returns CDR1 MNHNY and CDR2 SVGAGI (reference sequence). V gave up 7 bases and J gave up 3 bases, with 7 bases separating them. The CDR3 sequence: CASTTFYEQYF. CDR3 DNA sequence: TGTGCCAGCACCACCTTCTACGAGCAGTACTTC.

The rearrangement links TRBV7-9 to TRBJ2-5; no clear D gene. V lost 3 bases and J 1 base, leaving 18 bases between the germline ends. Germline V gene data show CDR1 as SEHNR and CDR2 as FQNEAQ (reference sequence). The CDR3 sequence is 17 residues long. The CDR3 spells CASSFRKKRDLQETQYF. The DNA for the CDR3 is TGTGCCAGCAGCTTTCGAAAGAAGAGAGACCTCCAAGAGACCCAGTACTTC.

V gene TRBV28 combines with J gene TRBJ2-7; TRBD2 matches at 9 bases. Germline CDR1 reads MDHEN; CDR2 reads SYDVKM. Trimming removed 7 bases from V and 9 bases from J; junction bases left unmatched: 16. This CDR3 is built from 15 residues. Here the CDR3 reads CASTTAGLAGVGQYF. CDR3 bases: TGTGCCAGCACCACGGCGGGATTAGCGGGAGTGGGGCAGTACTTC.

This clonotype was counted once. The chain has TRBV30 and TRBJ1-4, with TRBD1 as a possible D gene (5 bases). V was pared by 4 bases and J by 7 bases, with 19 bases between. The CDR3 length is 15 residues. Looked up from germline, CDR1 is GTSNPN and CDR2 is SVGIG (reference sequence). CDR3 sequence (DNA): TGTGCCTGGAATGTACCTGGGGGTTTGAGTGAAAAACTGTTTTTT. This encodes CAWNVPGGLSEKLFF.

V and J are TRBV29-1 and TRBJ2-1; 7 bases match TRBD2. The V and J ends lost 5 bases and 9 bases, in that order; junction bases with no gene match: 7. Germline CDR1 SQVTM, CDR2 ANQGSEA. The CDR3 covers 12 residues. DNA of the CDR3: TGCAGCGTTTCCGCGGGAGCGAGTGAGCAGTTCTTC. This sequence encodes CSVSAGASEQFF.

The chain uses TRBV2 and TRBJ2-1, with TRBD2 matching over 10 bases. Germline-derived CDR1 and CDR2 are SNHLY and FYNNEI. The ends lost 2 bases at V and 8 bases at J; junction bases unmatched: 12. This CDR3 spans 17 amino acids. CDR3 in DNA: TGTGCCAGCAGTGAAAACCCGGGACTAGCGCGTCGGGATGAGCAGTTCTTC. Protein product: CASSENPGLARRDEQFF.

The chain uses TRBV29-1 and TRBJ1-2; maybe TRBD1 (5 bases). V was trimmed by 7 bases and J by 6 bases, leaving 12 bases between them. This CDR3 region has 11 residues. Germline V gene data show CDR1 as SQVTM and CDR2 as ANQGSEA. The CDR3 DNA follows: TGCAGCGCCGGACACGGAGATGGCTACACCTTC. The encoded protein is CSAGHGDGYTF.

The V gene is TRBV20-1, the J gene TRBJ1-5; the match to TRBD1 covers 7 bases. Germline CDR1 and CDR2: DFQATT and SNEGSKA (reference sequence). The ends lost 6 bases at V and 7 bases at J; junction bases unmatched: 15. The CDR3 is 15 residues long. The CDR3 protein is CSAATQTGKSQPQHF. The CDR3 DNA sequence: TGCAGTGCAGCAACCCAGACAGGGAAGAGCCAGCCCCAGCATTTT.

The chain joins TRBV5-1 to TRBJ1-1; no clear D gene. V lost 0 bases to trimming and J lost 5 bases, with 8 bases between them. Germline V gives CDR1 SGHRS, CDR2 YFSETQ. CDR3 length: 13 residues. The CDR3 region has the DNA TGCGCCAGCAGCTTGGGGGTCGGTACTGAAGCTTTCTTT. It translates to CASSLGVGTEAFF.

The chain is built from TRBV6-5 and TRBJ1-2, with D maybe TRBD1 (5 bases). V was pared by 7 bases and J by 5 bases, with 14 bases between. The CDR3 loop spans 13 amino acids. The germline gives CDR1 MNHEY, CDR2 SVGAGI. The CDR3 DNA sequence: TGTGCCAGCACACGGGACCCTAGTTATGGCTACACCTTC. Protein: CASTRDPSYGYTF.